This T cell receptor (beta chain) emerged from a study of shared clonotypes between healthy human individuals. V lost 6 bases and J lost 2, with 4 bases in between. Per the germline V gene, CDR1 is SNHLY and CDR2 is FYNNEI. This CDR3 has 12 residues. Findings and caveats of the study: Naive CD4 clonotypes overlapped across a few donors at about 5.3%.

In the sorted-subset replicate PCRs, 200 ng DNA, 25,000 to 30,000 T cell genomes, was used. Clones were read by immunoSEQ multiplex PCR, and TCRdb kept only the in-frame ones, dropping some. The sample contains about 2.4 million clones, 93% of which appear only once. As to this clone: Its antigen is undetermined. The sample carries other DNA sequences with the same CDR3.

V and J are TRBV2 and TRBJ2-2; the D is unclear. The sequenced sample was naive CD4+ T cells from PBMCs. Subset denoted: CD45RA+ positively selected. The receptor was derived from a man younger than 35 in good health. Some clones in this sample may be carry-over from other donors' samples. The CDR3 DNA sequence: TGTGCCAGCAGAGTTAACACCGGGGAGCTGTTTTTT. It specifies CASRVNTGELFF.